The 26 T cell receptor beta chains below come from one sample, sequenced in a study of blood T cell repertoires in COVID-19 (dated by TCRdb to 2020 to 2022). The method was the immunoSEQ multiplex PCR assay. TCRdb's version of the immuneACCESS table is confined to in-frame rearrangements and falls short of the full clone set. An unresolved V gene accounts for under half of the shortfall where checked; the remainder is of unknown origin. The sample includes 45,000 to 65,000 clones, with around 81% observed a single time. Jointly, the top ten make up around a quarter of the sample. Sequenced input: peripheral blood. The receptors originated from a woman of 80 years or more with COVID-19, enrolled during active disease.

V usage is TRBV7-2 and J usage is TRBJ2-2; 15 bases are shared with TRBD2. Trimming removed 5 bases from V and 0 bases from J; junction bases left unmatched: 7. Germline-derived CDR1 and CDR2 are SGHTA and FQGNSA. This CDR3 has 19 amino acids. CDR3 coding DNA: TGTGCCAGCAGCCTCGGGACTAGCGGGAGGTTAGCGAACACCGGGGAGCTGTTTTTT. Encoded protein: CASSLGTSGRLANTGELFF.

This CDR3 is CALGGTGELFF. The CDR3 region has the DNA TGTGCCCTGGGGGGGACCGGGGAGCTGTTTTTT. The chain joins TRBV30 to TRBJ2-2, with 7 bases aligning to TRBD2. Germline CDR1 reads GTSNPN; CDR2 reads SVGIG (reference sequence). The CDR3 loop spans 11 amino acids. Losses at the gene ends were 8 bases for V and 5 bases for J; bases not matched to a gene: 2.

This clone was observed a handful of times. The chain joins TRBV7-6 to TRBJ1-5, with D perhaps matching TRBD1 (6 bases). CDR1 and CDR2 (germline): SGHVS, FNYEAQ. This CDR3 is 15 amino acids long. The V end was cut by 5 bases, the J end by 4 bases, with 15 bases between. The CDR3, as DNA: TGTGCCAGCAGCGCCCACGGGGGGCTAAATCAGCCCCAGCATTTT. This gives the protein CASSAHGGLNQPQHF.

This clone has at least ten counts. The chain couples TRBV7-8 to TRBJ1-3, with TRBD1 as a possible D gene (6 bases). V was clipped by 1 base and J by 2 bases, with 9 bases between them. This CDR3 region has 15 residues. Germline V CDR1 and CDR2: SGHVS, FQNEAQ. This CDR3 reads CASSLGHRAGNTIYF. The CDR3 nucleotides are TGTGCCAGCAGCTTAGGTCACAGGGCTGGAAACACCATATATTTT.

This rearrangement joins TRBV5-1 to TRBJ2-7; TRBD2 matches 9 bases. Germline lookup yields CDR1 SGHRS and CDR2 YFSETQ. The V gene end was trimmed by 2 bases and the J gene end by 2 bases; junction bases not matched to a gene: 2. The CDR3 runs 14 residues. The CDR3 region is CASSFSGSPYEQYF. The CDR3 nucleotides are TGCGCCAGCAGCTTTAGCGGGAGCCCCTACGAGCAGTACTTC.

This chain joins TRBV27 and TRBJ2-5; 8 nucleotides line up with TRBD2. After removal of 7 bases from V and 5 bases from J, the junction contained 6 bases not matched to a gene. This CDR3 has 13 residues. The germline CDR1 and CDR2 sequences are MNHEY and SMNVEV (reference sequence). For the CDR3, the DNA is TGTGCCAGCACGGGAGGGGCCTGGGAGACCCAGTACTTC. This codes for CASTGGAWETQYF.

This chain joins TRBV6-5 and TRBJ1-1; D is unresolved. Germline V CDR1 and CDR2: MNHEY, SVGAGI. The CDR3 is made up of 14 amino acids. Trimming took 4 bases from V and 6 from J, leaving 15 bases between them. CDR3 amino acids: CASSFDPGGAEAFF. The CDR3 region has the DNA TGTGCCAGCAGTTTCGACCCCGGAGGCGCTGAAGCTTTCTTT.

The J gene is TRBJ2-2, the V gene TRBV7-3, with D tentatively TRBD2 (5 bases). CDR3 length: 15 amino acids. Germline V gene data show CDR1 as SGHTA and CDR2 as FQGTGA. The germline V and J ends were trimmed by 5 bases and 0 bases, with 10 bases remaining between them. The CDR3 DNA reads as TGTGCCAGCAGCCTAGCTACAACGAACACCGGGGAGCTGTTTTTT. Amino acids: CASSLATTNTGELFF. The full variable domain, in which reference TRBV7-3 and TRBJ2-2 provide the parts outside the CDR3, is GAGVSQTPSNKVTEKGKYVELRCDPISGHTALYWYRQSLGQGPEFLIYFQGTGAADDSGLPNDRFFAVRPEGSVSTLKIQRTERGDSAVYLCASSLATTNTGELFFGEGSRLTVL.

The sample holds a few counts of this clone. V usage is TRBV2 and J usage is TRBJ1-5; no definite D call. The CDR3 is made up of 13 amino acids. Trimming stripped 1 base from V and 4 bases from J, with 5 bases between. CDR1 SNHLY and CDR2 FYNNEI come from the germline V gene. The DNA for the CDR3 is TGTGCCAGCAGTGAAGTCCCGAATCAGCCCCAGCATTTT. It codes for CASSEVPNQPQHF.

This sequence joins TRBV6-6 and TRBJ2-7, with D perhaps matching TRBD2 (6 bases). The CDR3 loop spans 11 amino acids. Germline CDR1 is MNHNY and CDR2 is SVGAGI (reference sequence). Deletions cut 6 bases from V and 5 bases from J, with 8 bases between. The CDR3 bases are TGTGCCAGCAGGTGGGGGGACGAGCAGTACTTC. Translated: CASRWGDEQYF.

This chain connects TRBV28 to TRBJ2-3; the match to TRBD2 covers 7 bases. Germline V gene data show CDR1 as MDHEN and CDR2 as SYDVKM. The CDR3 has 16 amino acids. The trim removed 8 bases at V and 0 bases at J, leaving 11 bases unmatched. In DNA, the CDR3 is TGTGCCAGCCGCACTAGCGTTTACTCTAGCACAGATACGCAGTATTTT. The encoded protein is CASRTSVYSSTDTQYF.

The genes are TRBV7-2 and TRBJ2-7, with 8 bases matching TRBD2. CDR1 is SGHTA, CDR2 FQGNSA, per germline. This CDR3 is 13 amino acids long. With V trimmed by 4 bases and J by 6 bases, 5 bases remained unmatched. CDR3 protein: CASSSLSGSEQYF. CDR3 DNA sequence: TGTGCCAGCAGCTCGCTGAGCGGGAGCGAGCAGTACTTC.

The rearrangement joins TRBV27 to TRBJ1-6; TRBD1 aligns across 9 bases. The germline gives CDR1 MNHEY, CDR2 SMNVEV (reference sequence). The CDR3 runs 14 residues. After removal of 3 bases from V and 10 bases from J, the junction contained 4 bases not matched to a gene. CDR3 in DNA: TGTGCCAGCAGTTTTACAGGGGGCGCATCACCCCTCCACTTT. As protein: CASSFTGGASPLHF.

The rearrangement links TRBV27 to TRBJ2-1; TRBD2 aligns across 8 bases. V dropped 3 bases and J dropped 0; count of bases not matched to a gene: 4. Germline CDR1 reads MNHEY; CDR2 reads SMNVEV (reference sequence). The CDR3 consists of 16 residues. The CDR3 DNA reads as TGTGCCAGCAGTTTCCTAGCGGGCAGCTCCTACAATGAGCAGTTCTTC. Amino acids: CASSFLAGSSYNEQFF.

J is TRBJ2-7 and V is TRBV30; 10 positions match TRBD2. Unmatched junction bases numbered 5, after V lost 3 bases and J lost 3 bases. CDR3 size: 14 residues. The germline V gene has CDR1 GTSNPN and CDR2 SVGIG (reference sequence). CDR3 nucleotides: TGTGCCTGGAGAGAGACTAGCGGGTTCTACGAGCAGTACTTC. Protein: CAWRETSGFYEQYF.

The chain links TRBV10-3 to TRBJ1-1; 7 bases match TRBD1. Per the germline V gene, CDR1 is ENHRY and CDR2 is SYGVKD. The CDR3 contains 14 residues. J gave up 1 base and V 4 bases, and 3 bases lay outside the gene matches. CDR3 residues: CAISGQGSNTEAFF. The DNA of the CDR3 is TGTGCCATCAGTGGACAGGGATCGAACACTGAAGCTTTCTTT.

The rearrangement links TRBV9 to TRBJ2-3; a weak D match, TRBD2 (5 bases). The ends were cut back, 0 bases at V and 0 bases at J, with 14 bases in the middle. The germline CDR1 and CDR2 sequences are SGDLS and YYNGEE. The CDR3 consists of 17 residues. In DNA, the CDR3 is TGTGCCAGCAGCGTAGTCTCCCAGCGGACTAGCACAGATACGCAGTATTTT. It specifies CASSVVSQRTSTDTQYF.

DNA of the CDR3: TGTGCCTGGAGTGCCTCGGGACAGGGGGCGAGTGAAGCTTTCTTT. As protein: CAWSASGQGASEAFF. The chain has TRBV30 and TRBJ1-1; 12 nucleotides agree with TRBD1. With V trimmed by 1 base and J by 7 bases, 7 bases remained unmatched. Germline V CDR1 and CDR2: GTSNPN, SVGIG (reference sequence). The CDR3 consists of 15 residues.

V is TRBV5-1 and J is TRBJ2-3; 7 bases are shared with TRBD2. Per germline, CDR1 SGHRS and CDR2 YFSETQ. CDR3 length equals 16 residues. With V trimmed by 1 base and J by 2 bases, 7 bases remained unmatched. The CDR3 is CASSLIVAGVTDTQYF. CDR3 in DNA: TGCGCCAGCAGCTTGATTGTGGCGGGAGTCACAGATACGCAGTATTTT.

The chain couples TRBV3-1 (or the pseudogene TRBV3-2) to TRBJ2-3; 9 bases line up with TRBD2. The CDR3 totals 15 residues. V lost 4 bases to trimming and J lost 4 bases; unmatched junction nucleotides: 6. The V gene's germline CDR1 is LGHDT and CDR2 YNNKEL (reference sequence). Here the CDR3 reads CASSPRLAESDTQYF. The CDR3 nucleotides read TGTGCCAGCAGCCCACGACTAGCGGAATCAGATACGCAGTATTTT.

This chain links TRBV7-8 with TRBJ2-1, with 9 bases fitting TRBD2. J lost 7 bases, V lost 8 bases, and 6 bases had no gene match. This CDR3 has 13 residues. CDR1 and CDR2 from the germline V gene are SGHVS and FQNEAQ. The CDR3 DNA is TGTGCCAGCTACGGGACTAGCATAAATGAGCAGTTCTTC. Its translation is CASYGTSINEQFF.

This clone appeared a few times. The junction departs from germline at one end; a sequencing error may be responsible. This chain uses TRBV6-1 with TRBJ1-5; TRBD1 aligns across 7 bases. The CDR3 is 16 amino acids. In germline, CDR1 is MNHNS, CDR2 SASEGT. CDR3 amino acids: CASSEGQAWGNQPQHF. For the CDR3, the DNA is TGTGCCAGCAGCGAAGGACAGGCTTGGGGCAATCAGCCCCAGCATTTT.

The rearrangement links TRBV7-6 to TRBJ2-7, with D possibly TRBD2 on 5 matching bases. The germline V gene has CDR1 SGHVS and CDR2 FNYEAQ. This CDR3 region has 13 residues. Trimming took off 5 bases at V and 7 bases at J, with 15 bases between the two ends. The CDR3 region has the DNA TGTGCCAGCAGCCCCGGCGGAGGTTATGAGCAGTACTTC. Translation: CASSPGGGYEQYF.

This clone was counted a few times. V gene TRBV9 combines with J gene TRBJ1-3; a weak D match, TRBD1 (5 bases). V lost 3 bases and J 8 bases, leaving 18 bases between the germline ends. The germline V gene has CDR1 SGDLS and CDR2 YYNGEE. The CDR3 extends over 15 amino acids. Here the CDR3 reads CASSGLGGTGDTIYF. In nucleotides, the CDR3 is TGTGCCAGCAGCGGCCTCGGGGGGACCGGAGACACCATATATTTT.

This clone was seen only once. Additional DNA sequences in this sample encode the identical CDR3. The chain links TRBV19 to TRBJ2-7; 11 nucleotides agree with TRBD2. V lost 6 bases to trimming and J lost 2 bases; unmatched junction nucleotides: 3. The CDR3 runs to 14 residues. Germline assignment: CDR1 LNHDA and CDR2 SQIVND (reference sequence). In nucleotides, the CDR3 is TGTGCCAGTAGCAGTAGCGGGAGGGCCTACGAGCAGTACTTC. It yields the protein CASSSSGRAYEQYF.

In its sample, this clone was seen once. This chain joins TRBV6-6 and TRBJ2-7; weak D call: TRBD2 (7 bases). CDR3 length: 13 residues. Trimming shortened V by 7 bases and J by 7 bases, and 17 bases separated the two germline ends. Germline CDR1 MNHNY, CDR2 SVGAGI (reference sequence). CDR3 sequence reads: CASTGEGRHEQYF. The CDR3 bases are TGTGCCAGCACAGGGGAGGGACGCCATGAGCAGTACTTC.